The 19 T cell receptor beta chains given below trace back to one sample, sequenced in a study. TCRdb re-called the RT-PCR reads with MiXCR, one entry per CDR3 protein. The profile shows 650,000 to 800,000 distinct CDR3 sequences, 14% of them singletons. Source material: memory CD4+ T cells from blood. These TCRs come from a female donor in good health, serving as a healthy control.

The chain combines TRBV7-2 with TRBJ2-7; 9 bases are shared with TRBD2. V lost 4 bases, J lost 1 base, and 8 bases stayed unmatched. CDR3 length equals 16 residues. The V gene's germline CDR1 is SGHTA and CDR2 FQGNSA. CDR3 in amino acids: CASSSLAGVVSYEQYF. The CDR3 bases are TGTGCCAGCAGCTCCTTAGCGGGAGTGGTATCCTACGAGCAGTACTTC.

Note on this clonotype: It may be a read error: a sequence one base away is much more abundant. The chain links TRBV7-2 to TRBJ2-2; D is unresolved. CDR3 length equals 14 residues. CDR1 and CDR2 from the germline V gene are SGHTA and FQGNSA. This CDR3 is CASSRDLNNGELFF. CDR3 nucleotide sequence: TGTGCCAGCAGCCGAGACCTGAACAACGGGGAGCTGTTTTTT.

This sequence joins TRBV6-1 and TRBJ2-7; D not certain. Germline values: CDR1 MNHNS, CDR2 SASEGT. V was cut by 4 bases and J by 3 bases, with 16 bases left in between. This CDR3 spans 15 amino acids. Here the CDR3 reads CASSVMGELSYEQYF. The CDR3 DNA reads as TGTGCCAGCAGTGTAATGGGTGAACTCAGCTACGAGCAGTACTTC.

The sample holds a few counts of this clonotype. The chain carries TRBV20-1 and TRBJ2-1; 16 nucleotides line up with TRBD2. The germline CDR1 and CDR2 sequences are DFQATT and SNEGSKA (reference sequence). V dropped 5 bases and J dropped 2; count of bases not matched to a gene: 6. The CDR3 has 17 amino acids. CDR3 loop: CSAEGGLAGGAYNEQFF. As DNA, the CDR3 is TGCAGTGCTGAGGGGGGACTAGCGGGAGGGGCCTACAATGAGCAGTTCTTC.

The V gene is TRBV24-1, the J gene TRBJ1-4, with a possible D match to TRBD1 (5 bases). The CDR3 sequence is 15 residues long. V lost 4 bases, J lost 8 bases, and 16 bases lay in between. Looked up from germline, CDR1 is KGHDR and CDR2 is SFDVKD. CDR3 in amino acids: CATSDGGLTGEKLFF. CDR3 coding DNA: TGTGCCACCAGTGACGGGGGACTGACGGGAGAAAAACTGTTTTTT.

This clonotype appeared a few times. The CDR3 protein is CASSEDRVRDEQFF. The CDR3 DNA reads TGTGCCAGCAGCGAGGACAGGGTGAGGGATGAGCAGTTCTTC. The chain combines TRBV7-3 with TRBJ2-1; 8 positions agree with TRBD1. Germline CDR1 and CDR2: SGHTA and FQGTGA. V shed 5 bases and J 8 bases; nucleotides not matched to a gene: 8. The CDR3 length is 14 residues.

This clonotype was detected many times. The CDR3 region is CAITPDRAQNTEAFF. DNA of the CDR3: TGTGCCATCACTCCGGACAGGGCCCAGAACACTGAAGCTTTCTTT. V is TRBV10-3 and J is TRBJ1-1; 8 bases align to TRBD1. This CDR3 comprises 15 residues. Germline CDR1 and CDR2: ENHRY and SYGVKD. V dropped 7 bases and J dropped 1; count of bases not matched to a gene: 8.

This clonotype was counted at least ten times. CDR3 amino acids: CASSPHSNYGYTF. In DNA form, the CDR3 reads TGTGCCAGCAGCCCTCATTCTAACTATGGCTACACCTTC. V usage is TRBV7-2 and J usage is TRBJ1-2; D remains unclear. Germline V gene lookup returns CDR1 SGHTA and CDR2 FQGNSA. The germline V and J ends were trimmed by 5 bases and 0 bases, with 7 bases remaining between them. This CDR3 has 13 amino acids.

This clonotype showed up many times. The rearrangement joins TRBV27 to TRBJ2-7; TRBD1 aligns across 9 bases. This CDR3 region has 13 residues. V lost 4 bases and J lost 11; bases outside the gene matches: 9. Germline CDR1 and CDR2: MNHEY and SMNVEV (reference sequence). This CDR3 is CASSWPGQGLEYF. The DNA of the CDR3 is TGTGCCAGCAGTTGGCCTGGACAGGGGTTGGAGTACTTC.

The chain employs TRBV6-2 or TRBV6-3 and TRBJ2-3; a possible D gene is TRBD2 (6 bases). Trimming stripped 6 bases from V and 10 bases from J, with 14 bases between. Germline V gives CDR1 MNHEY, CDR2 SVGEGT. The CDR3 runs 12 residues. The CDR3 nucleotides read TGTGCCAGCAGCCATCCGGGACTTCCGCAGTATTTT. Translation gives CASSHPGLPQYF.

V is TRBV7-6 and J is TRBJ2-2; 12 bases align to TRBD2. Germline V CDR1 and CDR2: SGHVS, FNYEAQ. Losses at the gene ends were 5 bases for V and 6 bases for J; bases not matched to a gene: 19. CDR3 length equals 20 residues. The CDR3 loop is CASSPRSQTSGSSFPGELFF. In DNA form, the CDR3 reads TGTGCCAGCAGCCCACGTAGTCAGACTAGCGGGAGCTCTTTCCCCGGGGAGCTGTTTTTT. Filled out from reference TRBV7-6 and TRBJ2-2, the complete variable domain reads GAGVSQSPRYKVTKRGQDVALRCDPISGHVSLYWYRQALGQGPEFLTYFNYEAQQDKSGLPNDRFSAERPEGSISTLTIQRTEQRDSAMYRCASSPRSQTSGSSFPGELFFGEGSRLTVL.

The J gene is TRBJ2-3, the V gene TRBV20-1, with no clear D. This CDR3 spans 15 amino acids. The ends were cut back, 3 bases at V and 4 bases at J, with 17 bases in the middle. Germline CDR1 reads DFQATT; CDR2 reads SNEGSKA (reference sequence). This chain's CDR3 is CSASVPELRSDTQYF. Written as DNA, the CDR3 is TGCAGTGCTAGCGTACCCGAACTACGTTCAGATACGCAGTATTTT.

The sample holds a few counts of this clonotype. The V call is TRBV20-1, the J call TRBJ2-5; TRBD2 matches at 8 bases. CDR1 DFQATT and CDR2 SNEGSKA come from the germline V gene (reference sequence). The CDR3 is 15 residues long. The junction had 7 bases not matched to a gene; V was cut back by 0 bases and J by 4 bases. CDR3 nucleotide sequence: TGCAGTGCTAGAGACCCCGGGAGGGTGGGAGAGACCCAGTACTTC. This codes for CSARDPGRVGETQYF.

This chain joins TRBV5-1 and TRBJ1-4, with 8 bases matching TRBD1. CDR3 length equals 14 residues. Germline loops: CDR1 SGHRS, CDR2 YFSETQ. Trimming removed 8 bases from V and 0 bases from J; junction bases left unmatched: 3. The CDR3 here is CASGQGATNEKLFF. CDR3 DNA: TGCGCCAGTGGACAGGGTGCAACTAATGAAAAACTGTTTTTT.

This chain links TRBV5-6 with TRBJ1-5; 7 positions agree with TRBD1. V lost 2 bases and J lost 5; bases outside the gene matches: 7. CDR3 length: 15 amino acids. Germline V gene sequence: CDR1 SGHDT, CDR2 YYEEEE. CDR3 protein: CASSLGQAVYQPQHF. DNA of the CDR3: TGTGCCAGCAGCTTAGGACAGGCCGTATATCAGCCCCAGCATTTT. The whole variable domain, remainder taken from reference TRBV5-6 and TRBJ1-5, is DAGVTQSPTHLIKTRGQQVTLRCSPKSGHDTVSWYQQALGQGPQFIFQYYEEEERQRGNFPDRFSGHQFPNYSSELNVNALLLGDSALYLCASSLGQAVYQPQHFGDGTRLSIL.

This clonotype was seen repeatedly, ten times or more. This chain uses TRBV4-1 with TRBJ2-7, with 7 bases lining up with TRBD1. The ends lost 3 bases at V and 1 base at J; junction bases unmatched: 3. The V gene's germline CDR1 is MGHRA and CDR2 YSYEKL. This CDR3 is 14 amino acids long. The CDR3 region has the DNA TGCGCCAGCAGCCAGAGACAGGGTTCCTACGAGCAGTACTTC. Translated: CASSQRQGSYEQYF.

As concerns this clonotype: At one of its ends the junction is not consistent with the germline gene, which may arise from a read error. V gene TRBV20-1 combines with J gene TRBJ2-3; TRBD2 matches at 11 bases. The CDR3 runs 14 residues. Germline CDR1 DFQATT, CDR2 SNEGSKA (reference sequence). CDR3 coding DNA: TGCAGTGCCACTAGCGGGAGTTCGACAGATATGCAGTATTTT. It codes for CSATSGSSTDMQYF.

V and J are TRBV6-5 and TRBJ2-1; TRBD1 aligns across 10 bases. In germline, CDR1 is MNHEY, CDR2 SVGAGI. Germline trimming cut 4 bases from V and 8 bases from J; bases unmatched to any gene: 14. The CDR3 loop spans 17 amino acids. In DNA form, the CDR3 reads TGTGCCAGCAGTTGGGGCCCACGGGACAGGGGTACGGATGAGCAGTTCTTC. Translation gives CASSWGPRDRGTDEQFF.

This clonotype turned up a few times. The rearrangement links TRBV12-3 or TRBV12-4 to TRBJ2-2; no clear D gene. The CDR3 is 14 residues long. V shed 7 bases and J shed 1 base, with 10 bases lying between them. CDR3 sequence reads: CASKSDGNTGELFF. DNA for the CDR3: TGTGCCAGCAAATCGGACGGGAACACCGGGGAGCTGTTTTTT.